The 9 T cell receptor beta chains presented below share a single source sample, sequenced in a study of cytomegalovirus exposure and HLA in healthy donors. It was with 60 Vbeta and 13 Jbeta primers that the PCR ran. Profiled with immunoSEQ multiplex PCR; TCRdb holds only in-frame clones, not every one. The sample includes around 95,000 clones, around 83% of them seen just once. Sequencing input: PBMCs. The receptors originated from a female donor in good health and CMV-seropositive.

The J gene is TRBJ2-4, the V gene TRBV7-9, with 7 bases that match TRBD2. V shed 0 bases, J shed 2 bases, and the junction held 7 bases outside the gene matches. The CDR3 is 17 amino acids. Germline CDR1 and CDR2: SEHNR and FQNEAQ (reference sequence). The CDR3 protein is CASSLAREREPKNIQYF. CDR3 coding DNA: TGTGCCAGCAGCTTAGCGCGGGAGCGGGAACCCAAAAACATTCAGTACTTC.

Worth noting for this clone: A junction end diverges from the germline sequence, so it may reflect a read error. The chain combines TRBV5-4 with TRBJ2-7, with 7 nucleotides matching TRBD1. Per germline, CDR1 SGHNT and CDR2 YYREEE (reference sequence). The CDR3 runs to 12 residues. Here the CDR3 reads CASSLSTGQLFF. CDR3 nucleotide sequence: TGTGCCAGCAGCTTAAGCACGGGACAGCTCTTCTTC.

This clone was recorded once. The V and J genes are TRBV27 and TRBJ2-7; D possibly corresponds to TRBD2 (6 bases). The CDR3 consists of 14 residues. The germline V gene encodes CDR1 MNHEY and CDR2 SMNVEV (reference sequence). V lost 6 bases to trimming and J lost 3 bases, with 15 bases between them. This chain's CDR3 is CASRGYGRNYEQYF. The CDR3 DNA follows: TGTGCCAGCAGGGGGTACGGGAGAAACTACGAGCAGTACTTC.

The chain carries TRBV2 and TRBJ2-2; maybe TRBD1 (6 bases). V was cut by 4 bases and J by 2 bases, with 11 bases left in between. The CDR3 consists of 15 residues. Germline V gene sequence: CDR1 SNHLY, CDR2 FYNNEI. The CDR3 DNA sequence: TGTGCCAGCAGTGTTGTACAGGGAAACACCGGGGAGCTGTTTTTT. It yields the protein CASSVVQGNTGELFF.

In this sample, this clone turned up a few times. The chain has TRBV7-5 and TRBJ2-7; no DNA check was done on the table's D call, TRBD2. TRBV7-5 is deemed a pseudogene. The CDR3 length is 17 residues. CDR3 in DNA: TGTGTCAGAAGCTCCAGAGGGGGGGCAAGCCCAATCTACGAGCAGTACTTC. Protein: CVRSSRGGASPIYEQYF.

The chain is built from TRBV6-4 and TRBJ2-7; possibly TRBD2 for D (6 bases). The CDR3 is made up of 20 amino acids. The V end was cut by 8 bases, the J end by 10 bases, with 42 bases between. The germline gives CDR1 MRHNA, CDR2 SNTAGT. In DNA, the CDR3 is TGTGCCAGCGGGGGACTCTTTGCGGCTCCGGAGGGCTTGCGGGCTTGCGGACAGTACTTC. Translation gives CASGGLFAAPEGLRACGQYF.

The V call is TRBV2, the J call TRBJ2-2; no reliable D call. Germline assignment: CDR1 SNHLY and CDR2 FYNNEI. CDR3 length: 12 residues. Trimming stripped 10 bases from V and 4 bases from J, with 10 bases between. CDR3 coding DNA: TGTGCCACGCGACTTATCACCGGGGAGCTGTTTTTT. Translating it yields CATRLITGELFF.

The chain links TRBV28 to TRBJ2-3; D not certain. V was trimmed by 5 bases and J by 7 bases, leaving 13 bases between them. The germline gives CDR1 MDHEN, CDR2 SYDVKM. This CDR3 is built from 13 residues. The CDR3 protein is CASSALAAYTQYF. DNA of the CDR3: TGTGCCAGCAGTGCGTTAGCAGCGTATACGCAGTATTTT. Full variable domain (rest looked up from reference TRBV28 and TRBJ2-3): DVKVTQSSRYLVKRTGEKVFLECVQDMDHENMFWYRQDPGLGLRLIYFSYDVKMKEKGDIPEGYSVSREKKERFSLILESASTNQTSMYLCASSALAAYTQYFGPGTRLTVL.

The CDR3: CASSQVGGKETQYF. CDR3 bases: TGCGCCAGCAGCCAAGTGGGGGGGAAAGAGACCCAGTACTTC. This rearrangement joins TRBV4-1 to TRBJ2-5, with 7 bases lining up with TRBD2. V lost 1 base to trimming and J lost 3 bases; unmatched junction nucleotides: 2. CDR1 and CDR2 (germline): MGHRA, YSYEKL. This CDR3 region has 14 residues.